This TCR beta chain was sequenced for a study of cytomegalovirus exposure and HLA in healthy donors. There were likely unrecorded immune exposures, though donors were nominally healthy when sampled. With regard to this clone: Antigen specificity is unknown.

CDR1 and CDR2 from the germline V gene are MGHDK and SYGVNS. The CDR3 runs to 13 residues. Trimming took 4 bases from V and 6 from J, leaving 12 bases between them. Amplification used 60 Vbeta primers and 13 Jbeta primers. This table comes from immunoSEQ multiplex PCR, and its TCRdb copy is limited to in-frame clones, with some not included. This sample carries nearly 110,000 clones, under 80% of them seen once, and the ten largest clones take 6.1%. Overall study findings and caveats: Versus the approximately 700-donor mean, an Asian-associated ancestry cluster reportedly showed fewer N-insertions in a later analysis.

Sequenced input: PBMCs. This TCR was sampled from a woman in her 50s in good health and CMV-seropositive. The chain has TRBV25-1 and TRBJ2-5; D is unclear. The CDR3 DNA sequence: TGTGCCAGCAGTGGGGCCATCGAGAAGACCCAGTACTTC. It translates to CASSGAIEKTQYF.